The clone carrying this T cell receptor (beta chain) has a handful of counts. The antigen is undetermined. In TCRdb, the 5' RACE reads were re-called with MiXCR into one record per CDR3 protein. The sample has 350,000 to 550,000 distinct CDR3 sequences, 18% seen once. CDR1 and CDR2 from the germline V gene are MNHEY and SMNVEV (reference sequence). Germline trimming cut 5 bases from V and 1 base from J; bases unmatched to any gene: 8. The CDR3 length is 17 residues. This specimen comes from a study of T cells after yellow fever vaccination. General study findings and limits: High-abundance clonotypes from the bulk population could contaminate FACS-sorted repertoires.

The chain links TRBV27 to TRBJ2-2; 9 nucleotides line up with TRBD1. This receptor was obtained from a man in his late teens or twenties who received the YFV17D yellow fever vaccine. This specimen was PBMCs, taken before the yellow fever booster vaccination. The CDR3 is CASSRFPGQGNTGELFF. Written as DNA, the CDR3 is TGTGCCAGCAGTCGGTTCCCGGGACAGGGGAACACCGGGGAGCTGTTTTTT.